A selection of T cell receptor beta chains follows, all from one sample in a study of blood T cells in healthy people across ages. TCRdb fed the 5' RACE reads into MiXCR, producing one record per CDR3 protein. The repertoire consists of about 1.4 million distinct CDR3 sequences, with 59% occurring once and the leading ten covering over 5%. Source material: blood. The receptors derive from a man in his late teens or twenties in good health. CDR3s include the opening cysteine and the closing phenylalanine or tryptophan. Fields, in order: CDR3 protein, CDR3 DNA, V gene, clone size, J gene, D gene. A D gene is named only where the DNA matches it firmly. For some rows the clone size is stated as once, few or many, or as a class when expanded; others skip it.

CSARSGANVLTF,TGCAGTGCTCGCTCTGGGGCCAACGTCCTGACTTTC,TRBV20-1,few,TRBJ2-6,-
CASSLEASGGPYQETQYF,TGTGCCAGCAGCTTAGAGGCTAGCGGGGGGCCATACCAAGAGACCCAGTACTTC,TRBV7-9,-,TRBJ2-5,TRBD2
CASVRREGTDTQYF,TGTGCCAGCGTCCGGCGGGAGGGCACAGATACGCAGTATTTT,TRBV7-9,-,TRBJ2-3,TRBD2
CSAFTSGRNSYEQYF,TGCAGTGCTTTTACTAGCGGCCGAAACTCCTACGAGCAGTACTTC,TRBV20-1,-,TRBJ2-7,TRBD2
CASSQFLAGILEKLFF,TGCGCCAGCAGCCAATTTTTAGCAGGGATATTGGAAAAACTGTTTTTT,TRBV4-3,-,TRBJ1-4,-
CVSSSPAGGGETQYF,TGTGTCAGCAGTTCGCCAGCGGGAGGGGGGGAGACCCAGTACTTC,TRBV6-5,-,TRBJ2-5,TRBD2
CASRGRTTYEQYF,TGTGCCAGCAGAGGCCGGACAACCTACGAGCAGTACTTC,TRBV6-5,-,TRBJ2-7,-
CASRRVETQYF,TGTGCCAGCAGACGGGTGGAGACCCAGTACTTC,TRBV6-5,once,TRBJ2-5,-
CASSYTDSNYEQYF,TGTGCCAGCAGTTACACGGACAGTAACTACGAGCAGTACTTC,TRBV6-5,few,TRBJ2-7,-
CASSPAFGYTF,TGTGCCAGCAGCCCAGCGTTTGGCTACACCTTC,TRBV7-2,few,TRBJ1-2,-
CASSHPGTSGKSTQYF,TGCGCCAGCAGCCATCCAGGGACTAGCGGGAAGTCTACGCAGTATTTT,TRBV4-1,-,TRBJ2-3,TRBD2
CASSYSLQNNEQFF,TGTGCCAGCAGTTACTCGCTACAGAACAATGAGCAGTTCTTC,TRBV6-5,many,TRBJ2-1,-
CASSLAEAQYF,TGTGCCAGCAGTTTAGCGGAGGCACAGTACTTC,TRBV12-3/TRBV12-4,few,TRBJ2-7,-
CSARALGSTDTQYF,TGCAGTGCTAGAGCACTAGGGAGCACAGATACGCAGTATTTT,TRBV20-1,few,TRBJ2-3,-
CASSLDGAGLAARETQYF,TGTGCCAGCAGCTTAGACGGAGCAGGACTAGCGGCAAGAGAGACCCAGTACTTC,TRBV11-2,-,TRBJ2-5,TRBD2
CASSQEGSYYEQYF,TGTGCCAGCAGCCAAGAGGGGTCATACTACGAGCAGTACTTC,TRBV14,-,TRBJ2-7,-
CSAQNRAYEQYF,TGCAGTGCGCAGAACAGGGCCTACGAGCAGTACTTC,TRBV20-1,-,TRBJ2-7,-
CSVKLQRNQPQHF,TGCAGCGTTAAGTTACAGCGAAATCAGCCCCAGCATTTT,TRBV29-1,-,TRBJ1-5,-
CASSPRGSYSTDTQYF,TGTGCCAGCAGCCCTCGCGGCTCATATAGCACAGATACGCAGTATTTT,TRBV6-6,-,TRBJ2-3,-
CASSFGAFPYEQYF,TGTGCCAGCAGTTTCGGCGCCTTCCCCTACGAGCAGTACTTC,TRBV27,few,TRBJ2-7,-
CASSFRQTNEKLFF,TGTGCCAGCAGCTTCCGTCAGACTAATGAAAAACTGTTTTTT,TRBV7-9,few,TRBJ1-4,-
CAGSQDQRSYNEQFF,TGCGCCGGCAGCCAAGATCAGCGGAGCTACAATGAGCAGTTCTTC,TRBV4-1,-,TRBJ2-1,-
CSVEDRGYYGYTF,TGCAGCGTTGAAGACAGGGGTTACTATGGCTACACCTTC,TRBV29-1,-,TRBJ1-2,-
CASSLAGLAGGIDTQYF,TGTGCCAGCAGCTTAGCGGGACTAGCGGGAGGGATCGATACGCAGTATTTT,TRBV7-9,-,TRBJ2-3,TRBD2
CSAETQETQYF,TGCAGTGCGGAAACCCAAGAGACCCAGTACTTC,TRBV29-1,-,TRBJ2-5,-
CASSFSLALLSYEQYF,TGTGCCAGCAGTTTCTCCCTAGCCCTACTCTCCTACGAGCAGTACTTC,TRBV28,few,TRBJ2-7,-
CATRNSGANVLTF,TGTGCCACCCGGAACTCTGGGGCCAACGTCCTGACTTTC,TRBV15,-,TRBJ2-6,-
CASRAQGAEQYF,TGTGCCAGCAGAGCTCAGGGGGCCGAGCAGTACTTC,TRBV3-1,-,TRBJ2-7,TRBD1
CASSLEYLSDYGYTF,TGTGCCAGCAGCTTGGAATACTTATCGGACTATGGCTACACCTTC,TRBV7-8,-,TRBJ1-2,-
CSAKEGMGKTQYF,TGCAGTGCTAAAGAGGGGATGGGTAAGACCCAGTACTTC,TRBV20-1,-,TRBJ2-5,-
CSVLWGRAGELFF,TGCAGCGTCCTCTGGGGACGCGCCGGGGAGCTGTTTTTT,TRBV29-1,-,TRBJ2-2,-
CASKGEKLFF,TGCGCCAGCAAAGGGGAAAAACTGTTTTTT,TRBV25-1,few,TRBJ1-4,-
CASSLGQTINADTQYF,TGCGCCAGCAGCTTGGGGCAGACAATAAACGCAGATACGCAGTATTTT,TRBV5-1,-,TRBJ2-3,-
CASSQVTRDLFYEQYF,TGCGCCAGCAGCCAAGTAACCCGGGACTTGTTCTACGAGCAGTACTTC,TRBV4-1,-,TRBJ2-7,-
CASNIGGSTDTQYF,TGTGCCAGCAACATCGGGGGTAGCACAGATACGCAGTATTTT,TRBV2,-,TRBJ2-3,-
CSVEGQGRNIRYF,TGCAGCGTTGAAGGACAGGGACGGAACATTCGGTACTTC,TRBV29-1,-,TRBJ2-4,TRBD1
CAISGQGLNQPQHF,TGTGCCATCAGCGGACAGGGCCTCAATCAGCCCCAGCATTTT,TRBV10-3,once,TRBJ1-5,TRBD1
CATSRETSGVETQYF,TGTGCCACCAGCAGAGAAACCTCAGGGGTCGAGACCCAGTACTTC,TRBV15,-,TRBJ2-5,-
CAICGAGLETQYF,TGTGCCATCTGTGGAGCAGGGCTAGAGACCCAGTACTTC,TRBV10-3,-,TRBJ2-5,-
CASSSGQGENSPLHF,TGTGCCAGCAGCTCCGGACAGGGGGAAAATTCACCCCTCCACTTT,TRBV7-6,-,TRBJ1-6,TRBD1
CASSTSSHEQYF,TGTGCCAGCAGCACTAGCTCCCACGAGCAGTACTTC,TRBV7-2,-,TRBJ2-7,-
CASSVQGRSYEQYF,TGTGCCAGCAGCGTACAGGGTAGATCCTACGAGCAGTACTTC,TRBV9,-,TRBJ2-7,-
CASSYFGRGRDTQYF,TGTGCCAGCAGTTACTTCGGACGAGGAAGGGATACGCAGTATTTT,TRBV6-5,-,TRBJ2-3,-
CSVVGGQSSYNEQFF,TGCAGCGTCGTAGGGGGTCAGAGCTCCTACAATGAGCAGTTCTTC,TRBV29-1,-,TRBJ2-1,-
CASSFRGGGDLRGEKLFF,TGTGCCAGCAGCTTTAGGGGAGGGGGAGACCTTCGAGGTGAAAAACTGTTTTTT,TRBV7-9,-,TRBJ1-4,-
CASSVGVSGTADSYEQYF,TGCGCCAGCAGCGTGGGGGTCAGCGGGACCGCCGACTCCTACGAGCAGTACTTC,TRBV5-1,-,TRBJ2-7,TRBD2
CASSALWTSGSYEQYF,TGCGCCAGCAGCGCCCTCTGGACTAGCGGCTCCTACGAGCAGTACTTC,TRBV5-1,-,TRBJ2-7,TRBD2
CASSLLSADAFF,TGTGCCAGCAGCCTATTGTCAGCTGACGCTTTCTTT,TRBV12-3/TRBV12-4,-,TRBJ1-1,-
CASRSGNYNEQFF,TGTGCCAGCCGTAGCGGGAACTACAATGAGCAGTTCTTC,TRBV9,-,TRBJ2-1,TRBD2
CASSLHKRTEAFF,TGTGCCAGCAGTCTCCACAAGCGCACTGAGGCTTTCTTT,TRBV28,-,TRBJ1-1,-
CAISESPSGLTGELFF,TGTGCCATCAGTGAGTCTCCTAGCGGGCTCACCGGGGAGCTGTTTTTT,TRBV10-3,few,TRBJ2-2,TRBD2